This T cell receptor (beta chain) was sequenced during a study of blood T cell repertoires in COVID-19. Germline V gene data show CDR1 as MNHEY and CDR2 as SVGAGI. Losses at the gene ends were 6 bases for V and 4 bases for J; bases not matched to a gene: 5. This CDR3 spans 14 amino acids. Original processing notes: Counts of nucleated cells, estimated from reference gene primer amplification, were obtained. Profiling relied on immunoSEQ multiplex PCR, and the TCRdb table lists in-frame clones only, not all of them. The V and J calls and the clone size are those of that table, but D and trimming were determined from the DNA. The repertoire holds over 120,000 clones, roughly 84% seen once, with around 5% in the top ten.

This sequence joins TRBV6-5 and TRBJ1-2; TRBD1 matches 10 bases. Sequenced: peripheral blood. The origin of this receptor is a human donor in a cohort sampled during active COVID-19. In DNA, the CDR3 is TGTGCCAGCAGACTGACAGGGGGCAGCTATGGCTACACCTTC. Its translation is CASRLTGGSYGYTF.